This TCR beta chain stems from a study of regulatory T cells. Study results and caveats: Patient repertoires had restricted TRB V-J pairs and skewed V and J usage, most in Tregs. In CD3G-deficient patients, conventional CD4+ T cells were enriched for hydrophobic CDR3 residues at positions 6 and 7.

All CD3G-deficient patients showed autoimmunity, more severe in two. Patients, 2 to 39 years old, had expanded memory T-cell proportions. Regulatory (CD25-high CD127-low) and conventional (CD25-low CD127-high) CD4+ T cells were sorted separately. Amplification used 52 TRBV primers and 13 TRBJ primers. Method: immunoSEQ multiplex PCR; TCRdb's copy keeps in-frame clones and lacks some. The table includes 30,000 to 40,000 clones, 89% detected once. The CDR3 consists of 13 residues. The germline V gene has CDR1 MNHNS and CDR2 SASEGT. V gave up 3 bases and J gave up 7 bases; unmatched junction bases: 6. As to this clone: Its target is unknown.

This clonotype was sampled from a person aged 18 to 30 with CD3G deficiency. Sequenced material: conventional CD4+ T cells sorted from blood. The chain is built from TRBV6-1 and TRBJ2-7; 7 bases align to TRBD1. CDR3 sequence: CASSDHYRGEQYF. The CDR3 nucleotides are TGTGCCAGCAGTGATCACTACAGGGGTGAGCAGTACTTC.